A single sample gave rise to the 14 T cell receptor beta chains below, sequenced in a study of shared clonotypes between healthy human individuals. The protocol was immunoSEQ multiplex PCR, while the TCRdb copy is restricted to in-frame clones and leaves out a portion. This sample yields some 1,600,000 clones, of which roughly 98% are seen a single time; 0.4% to 0.55% belongs to the top ten. What was sequenced was naive CD4+ T cells sorted from blood. As for subset: CD45RA+ positively selected. The receptors come from a young man in good health.

This chain's CDR3 is CASSRTSGVETQYF. The CDR3 coding sequence is TGTGCCAGCAGTCGGACTAGCGGGGTAGAGACCCAGTACTTC. The chain employs TRBV28 and TRBJ2-5, with 12 bases matching TRBD2. The germline V gene encodes CDR1 MDHEN and CDR2 SYDVKM. The V segment lost 5 bases and the J segment 4 bases; nucleotides outside the gene matches: 2. CDR3 length equals 14 residues. Looking up the rest from reference TRBV28 and TRBJ2-5 gives the full variable domain: DVKVTQSSRYLVKRTGEKVFLECVQDMDHENMFWYRQDPGLGLRLIYFSYDVKMKEKGDIPEGYSVSREKKERFSLILESASTNQTSMYLCASSRTSGVETQYFGPGTRLLVL.

J is TRBJ2-7 and V is TRBV25-1; D is uncertain. Germline values: CDR1 MGHDK, CDR2 SYGVNS. Trimming shortened V by 6 bases and J by 0 bases, and 6 bases separated the two germline ends. The CDR3 covers 12 residues. The CDR3 region is CASRSDSYEQYF. The CDR3, as DNA: TGTGCCAGCAGGTCGGACTCCTACGAGCAGTACTTC.

The J gene is TRBJ2-1, the V gene TRBV7-3, with TRBD2 matching 7 bases. Germline lookup yields CDR1 SGHTA and CDR2 FQGTGA. The length of the CDR3 is 15 residues. Trimming at V came to 0 bases and at J to 7 bases, leaving 6 bases not matched to a gene. CDR3 bases: TGTGCCAGCAGCTTAACGGTCGGTAGCGGGAATGAGCAGTTCTTC. Translating it yields CASSLTVGSGNEQFF. The whole variable domain, remainder taken from reference TRBV7-3 and TRBJ2-1, is GAGVSQTPSNKVTEKGKYVELRCDPISGHTALYWYRQSLGQGPEFLIYFQGTGAADDSGLPNDRFFAVRPEGSVSTLKIQRTERGDSAVYLCASSLTVGSGNEQFFGPGTRLTVL.

This clone was observed once. The chain combines TRBV21-1 with TRBJ2-7; the D call of TRBD2 is as the table states it, not checked on the DNA. TRBV21-1 is tagged as a pseudogene. CDR3 size: 14 residues. The CDR3 loop is CAASPGSLGYEQYF. The CDR3 DNA reads as TGTGCAGCAAGCCCGGGGAGCTTGGGCTACGAGCAGTACTTC.

The J gene is TRBJ1-2, the V gene TRBV5-5; D not certain. The CDR3 consists of 13 residues. V lost 4 bases, J lost 1 base, and 8 bases lay in between. Germline CDR1 reads SGHKS; CDR2 reads YYEKEE (reference sequence). The CDR3, as DNA: TGTGCCAGCAGCATAACAGTTAACTATGGCTACACCTTC. Translation: CASSITVNYGYTF.

The chain couples TRBV11-2 to TRBJ1-3; D not certain. V was pared by 5 bases and J by 0 bases, with 11 bases between. The CDR3 contains 15 residues. The germline V gene encodes CDR1 SGHAT and CDR2 FQNNGV. In DNA, the CDR3 is TGTGCCAGCAGCCGCGCCCGTATCTCTGGAAACACCATATATTTT. Translating it yields CASSRARISGNTIYF.

CDR3 region: CASSATGYEQYF. For the CDR3, the DNA is TGTGCCAGCAGCGCGACAGGGTACGAGCAGTACTTC. The chain joins TRBV5-4 to TRBJ2-7; 7 bases are a match to TRBD1. The junction had 2 bases not matched to a gene; V was cut back by 4 bases and J by 4 bases. Germline CDR1 is SGHNT and CDR2 is YYREEE (reference sequence). This CDR3 comprises 12 residues.

V is TRBV2 and J is TRBJ2-6, with TRBD1 matching over 8 bases. The germline CDR1 and CDR2 sequences are SNHLY and FYNNEI. Losses at the gene ends were 7 bases for V and 0 bases for J; bases not matched to a gene: 8. This CDR3 has 17 amino acids. CDR3 coding DNA: TGTGCCAGCATCTCTGCAGGGGGCTACTCTGGGGCCAACGTCCTGACTTTC. Protein product: CASISAGGYSGANVLTF.

The chain couples TRBV28 to TRBJ1-2; possible D gene TRBD1, 6 bases. CDR1 and CDR2 (germline): MDHEN, SYDVKM. V was trimmed by 8 bases and J by 3 bases, leaving 16 bases between them. The CDR3 is made up of 14 amino acids. The CDR3 nucleotides read TGTGCCAGCCGTAGATCCGGGGGCGACTATGGCTACACCTTC. Translation gives CASRRSGGDYGYTF.

The table lists this clone with a few counts. V is TRBV19 and J is TRBJ2-7, with TRBD2 matching 14 bases. V trimming: 4 bases; J trimming: 2 bases; junction bases outside the gene matches: 4. Germline V gene sequence: CDR1 LNHDA, CDR2 SQIVND (reference sequence). The CDR3 is made up of 16 amino acids. The CDR3 protein is CASSSWTSGRTYEQYF. Here the CDR3 DNA reads TGTGCCAGTAGTAGCTGGACTAGCGGGAGGACCTACGAGCAGTACTTC.

Comment on this clone: Other DNA variants within this sample encode the same CDR3. This sequence joins TRBV6-6 and TRBJ2-7; maybe TRBD1 (5 bases). The CDR3 has 14 amino acids. Between the trimmed V and J ends, which lost 2 bases and 0 bases, there was a span of 8 bases. Germline CDR1 reads MNHNY; CDR2 reads SVGAGI (reference sequence). This CDR3 is CASSYGQGSYEQYF. The CDR3 nucleotides are TGTGCCAGCAGTTACGGGCAGGGCTCCTACGAGCAGTACTTC.

This chain links TRBV7-2 with TRBJ2-7; TRBD2 matches 12 bases. The trim removed 7 bases at V and 7 bases at J, leaving 11 bases unmatched. The CDR3 runs to 15 residues. The germline V gene has CDR1 SGHTA and CDR2 FQGNSA. The CDR3 sequence is CASNSGTSGYGEQYF. The CDR3 DNA follows: TGTGCCAGCAACTCAGGGACTAGCGGGTACGGGGAGCAGTACTTC.

The rearrangement uses TRBV7-6 and TRBJ2-3; either TRBD1 or TRBD2 may fit D (5 bases each). The CDR3 consists of 16 residues. Germline CDR1 SGHVS, CDR2 FNYEAQ. With 4 bases removed from V and 2 bases from J, the gap between germline ends came to 16 bases. CDR3 DNA sequence: TGTGCCAGCAGCTCTACCGGGACGCCTTACACAGATACGCAGTATTTT. Its protein product is CASSSTGTPYTDTQYF.

With respect to this clone: An end of the junction differs from the germline gene, which may be a read error. The gene calls are TRBV7-7 and TRBJ2-7; 9 bases line up with TRBD1. Germline CDR1 reads SSHAT; CDR2 reads FNYEAQ (reference sequence). This CDR3 spans 13 amino acids. CDR3 DNA: TGTGCTAGCAACAGAGACAGGGGGTACGAGCAGTACTTC. This translates into CASNRDRGYEQYF. Combining the CDR3 with reference TRBV7-7 and TRBJ2-7 gives the whole variable domain GAGVSQSPRYKVTKRGQDVTLRCDPISSHATLYWYQQALGQGPEFLTYFNYEAQPDKSGLPSDRFSAERPEGSISTLTIQRTEQRDSAMYRCASNRDRGYEQYFGPGTRLTVT.